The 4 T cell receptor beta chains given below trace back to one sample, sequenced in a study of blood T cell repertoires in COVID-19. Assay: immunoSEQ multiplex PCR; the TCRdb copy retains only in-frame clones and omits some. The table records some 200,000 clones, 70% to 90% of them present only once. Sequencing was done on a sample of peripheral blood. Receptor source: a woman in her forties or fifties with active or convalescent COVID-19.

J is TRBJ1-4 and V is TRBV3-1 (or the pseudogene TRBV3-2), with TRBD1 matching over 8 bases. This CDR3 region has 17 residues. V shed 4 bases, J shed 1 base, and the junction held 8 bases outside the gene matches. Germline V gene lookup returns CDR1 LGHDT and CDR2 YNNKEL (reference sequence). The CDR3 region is CASSRRPGGETNEKLFF. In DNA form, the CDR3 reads TGTGCCAGCAGCCGCCGCCCAGGGGGCGAAACTAATGAAAAACTGTTTTTT.

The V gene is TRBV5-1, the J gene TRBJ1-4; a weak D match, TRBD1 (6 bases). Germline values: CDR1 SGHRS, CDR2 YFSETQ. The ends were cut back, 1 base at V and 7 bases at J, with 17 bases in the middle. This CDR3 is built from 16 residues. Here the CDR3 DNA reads TGCGCCAGCAGCTTGTATTCAGGGGAGATCGGTGAAAAACTGTTTTTT. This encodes CASSLYSGEIGEKLFF. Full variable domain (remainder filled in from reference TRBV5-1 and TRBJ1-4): KAGVTQTPRYLIKTRGQQVTLSCSPISGHRSVSWYQQTPGQGLQFLFEYFSETQRNKGNFPGRFSGRQFSNSRSEMNVSTLELGDSALYLCASSLYSGEIGEKLFFGSGTQLSVL.

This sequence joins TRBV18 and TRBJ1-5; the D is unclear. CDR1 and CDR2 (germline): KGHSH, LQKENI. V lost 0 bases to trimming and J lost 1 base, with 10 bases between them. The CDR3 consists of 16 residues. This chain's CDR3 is CASSPPEANSNQPQHF. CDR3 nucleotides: TGTGCCAGCTCACCACCGGAGGCGAACAGCAATCAGCCCCAGCATTTT.

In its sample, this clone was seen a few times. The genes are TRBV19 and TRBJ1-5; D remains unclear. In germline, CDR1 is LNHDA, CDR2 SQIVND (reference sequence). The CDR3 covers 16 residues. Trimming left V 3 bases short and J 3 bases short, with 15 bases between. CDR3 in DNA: TGTGCCAGTAGTATCGGCGGCGGGTGGGACAATCAGCCCCAGCATTTT. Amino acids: CASSIGGGWDNQPQHF.